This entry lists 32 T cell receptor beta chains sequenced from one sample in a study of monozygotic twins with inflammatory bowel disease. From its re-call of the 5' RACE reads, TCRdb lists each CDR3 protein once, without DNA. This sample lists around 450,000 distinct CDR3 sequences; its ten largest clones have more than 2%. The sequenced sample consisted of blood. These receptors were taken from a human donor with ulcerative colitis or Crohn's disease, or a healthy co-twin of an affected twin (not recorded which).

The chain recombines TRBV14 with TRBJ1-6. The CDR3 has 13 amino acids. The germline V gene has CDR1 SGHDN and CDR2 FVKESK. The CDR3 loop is CASSQSQFSPLHF.

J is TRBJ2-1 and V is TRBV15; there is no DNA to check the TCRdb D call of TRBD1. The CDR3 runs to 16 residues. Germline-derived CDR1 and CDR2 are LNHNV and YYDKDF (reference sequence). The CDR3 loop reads CATSREGRGGRNEQFF.

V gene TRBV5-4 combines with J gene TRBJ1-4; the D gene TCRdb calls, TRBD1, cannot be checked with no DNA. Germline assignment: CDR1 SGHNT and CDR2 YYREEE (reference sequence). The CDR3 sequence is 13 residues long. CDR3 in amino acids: CASSLDPGEKLFF.

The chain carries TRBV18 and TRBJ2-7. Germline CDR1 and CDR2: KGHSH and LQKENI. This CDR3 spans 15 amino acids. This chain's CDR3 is CASSLAQIHLYEQYF.

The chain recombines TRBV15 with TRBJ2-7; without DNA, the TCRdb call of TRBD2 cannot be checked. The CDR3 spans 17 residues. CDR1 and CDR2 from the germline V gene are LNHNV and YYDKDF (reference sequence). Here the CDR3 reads CATSRTQSGGPPYEQYF.

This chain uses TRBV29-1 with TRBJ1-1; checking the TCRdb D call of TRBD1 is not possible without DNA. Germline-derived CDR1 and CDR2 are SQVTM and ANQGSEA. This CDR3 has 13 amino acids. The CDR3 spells CSVGPESGGEAFF. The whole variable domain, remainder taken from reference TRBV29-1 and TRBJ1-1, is SAVISQKPSRDICQRGTSLTIQCQVDSQVTMMFWYRQQPGQSLTLIATANQGSEATYESGFVIDKFPISRPNLTFSTLTVSNMSPEDSSIYLCSVGPESGGEAFFGQGTRLTVV.

CDR3 loop: CASSPGTSGKEQYF. The chain links TRBV6-1 to TRBJ2-7; the D call of TRBD2 rests on TCRdb alone, since no DNA is present to check it. Germline lookup yields CDR1 MNHNS and CDR2 SASEGT. CDR3 size: 14 residues.

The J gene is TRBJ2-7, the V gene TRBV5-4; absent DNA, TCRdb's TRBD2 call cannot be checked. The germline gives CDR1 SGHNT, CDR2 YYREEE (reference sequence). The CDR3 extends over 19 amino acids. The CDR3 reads CASSLGRGLAGAASYEQYF.

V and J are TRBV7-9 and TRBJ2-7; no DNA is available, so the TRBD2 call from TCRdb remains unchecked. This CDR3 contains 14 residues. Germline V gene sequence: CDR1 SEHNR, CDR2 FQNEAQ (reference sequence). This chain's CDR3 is CASSVGTSDYEQYF.

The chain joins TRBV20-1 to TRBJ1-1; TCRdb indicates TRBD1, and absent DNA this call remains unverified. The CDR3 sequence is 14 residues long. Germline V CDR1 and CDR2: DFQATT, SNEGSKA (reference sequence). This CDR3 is CSAKKQGADTEAFF.

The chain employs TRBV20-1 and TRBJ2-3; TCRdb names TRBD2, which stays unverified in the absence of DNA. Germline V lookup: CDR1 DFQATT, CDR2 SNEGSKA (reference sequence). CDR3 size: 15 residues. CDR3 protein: CSARKTSGFTDTQYF.

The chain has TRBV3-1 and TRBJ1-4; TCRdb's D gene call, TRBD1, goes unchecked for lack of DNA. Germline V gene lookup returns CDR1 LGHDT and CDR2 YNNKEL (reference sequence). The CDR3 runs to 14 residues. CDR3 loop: CASSQSTGDEKLFF.

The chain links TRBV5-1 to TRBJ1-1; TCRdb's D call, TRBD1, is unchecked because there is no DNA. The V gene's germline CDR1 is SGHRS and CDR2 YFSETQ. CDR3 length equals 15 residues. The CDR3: CASSPGQNMNTEAFF.

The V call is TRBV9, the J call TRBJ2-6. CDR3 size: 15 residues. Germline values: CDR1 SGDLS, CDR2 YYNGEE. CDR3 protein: CASSNKYSGANVLTF.

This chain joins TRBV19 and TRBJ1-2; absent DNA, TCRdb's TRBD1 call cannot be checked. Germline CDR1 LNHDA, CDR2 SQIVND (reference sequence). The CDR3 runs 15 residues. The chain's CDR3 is CASSLRPAGGYGYTF.

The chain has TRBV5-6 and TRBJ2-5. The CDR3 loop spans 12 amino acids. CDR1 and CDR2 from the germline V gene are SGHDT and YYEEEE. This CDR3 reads CASSWVGETQYF.

CDR3 sequence: CASSLRSGRGRTDTQYF. J is TRBJ2-3 and V is TRBV7-2; TCRdb's D gene call, TRBD1, goes unchecked for lack of DNA. Per germline, CDR1 SGHTA and CDR2 FQGNSA. The CDR3 is made up of 17 amino acids. The variable domain in full, completed from reference TRBV7-2 and TRBJ2-3, reads GAGVSQSPSNKVTEKGKDVELRCDPISGHTALYWYRQSLGQGLEFLIYFQGNSAPDKSGLPSDRFSAERTGGSVSTLTIQRTQQEDSAVYLCASSLRSGRGRTDTQYFGPGTRLTVL.

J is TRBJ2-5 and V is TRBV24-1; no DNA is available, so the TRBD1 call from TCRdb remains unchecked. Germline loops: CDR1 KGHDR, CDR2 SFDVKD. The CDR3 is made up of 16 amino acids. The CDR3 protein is CATSDSGTGGKETQYF.

CDR3: CASSYSTGGNSPLHF. The chain recombines TRBV6-5 with TRBJ1-6; TCRdb calls TRBD1, which cannot be checked without DNA. This CDR3 spans 15 amino acids. Germline CDR1 MNHEY, CDR2 SVGAGI.

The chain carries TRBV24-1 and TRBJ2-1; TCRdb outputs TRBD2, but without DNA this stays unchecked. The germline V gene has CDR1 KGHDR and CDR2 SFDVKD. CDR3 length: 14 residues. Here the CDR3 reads CACASSGGANEQFF.

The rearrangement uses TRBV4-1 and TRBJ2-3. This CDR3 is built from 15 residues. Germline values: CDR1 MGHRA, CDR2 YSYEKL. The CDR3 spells CASSHEARFGDTQYF.

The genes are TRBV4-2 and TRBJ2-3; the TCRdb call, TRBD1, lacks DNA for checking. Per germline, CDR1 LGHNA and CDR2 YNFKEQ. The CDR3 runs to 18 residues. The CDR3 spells CASSQDQSGGWVADTQYF.

The CDR3 sequence: CASSPVRDEQFF. The V gene is TRBV7-9, the J gene TRBJ2-1; TCRdb indicates TRBD1, and absent DNA this call remains unverified. This CDR3 is built from 12 residues. The germline gives CDR1 SEHNR, CDR2 FQNEAQ (reference sequence).

This CDR3 is CASSQDGVSYNEQFF. The rearrangement joins TRBV3-1 to TRBJ2-1. The CDR3 runs to 15 residues. Germline CDR1 LGHDT, CDR2 YNNKEL (reference sequence).

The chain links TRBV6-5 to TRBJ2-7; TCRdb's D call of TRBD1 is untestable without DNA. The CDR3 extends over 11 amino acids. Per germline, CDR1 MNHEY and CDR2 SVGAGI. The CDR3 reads CASTMGGEQYF.

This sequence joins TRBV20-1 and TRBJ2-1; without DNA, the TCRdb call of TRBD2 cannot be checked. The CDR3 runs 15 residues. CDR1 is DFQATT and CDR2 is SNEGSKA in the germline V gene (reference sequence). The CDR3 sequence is CSARPGTSGSVEQFF.

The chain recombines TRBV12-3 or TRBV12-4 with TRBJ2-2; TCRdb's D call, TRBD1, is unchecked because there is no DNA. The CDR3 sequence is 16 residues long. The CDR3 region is CASRTGGARGTGELFF.

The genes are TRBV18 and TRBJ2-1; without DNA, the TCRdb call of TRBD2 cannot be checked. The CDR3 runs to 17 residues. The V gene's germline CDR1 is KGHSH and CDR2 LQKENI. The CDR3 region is CASSDPGLAASYNEQFF.

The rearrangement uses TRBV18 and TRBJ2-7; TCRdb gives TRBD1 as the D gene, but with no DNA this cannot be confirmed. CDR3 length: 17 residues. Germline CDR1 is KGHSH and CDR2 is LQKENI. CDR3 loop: CASSPLTGGSISYEQYF.

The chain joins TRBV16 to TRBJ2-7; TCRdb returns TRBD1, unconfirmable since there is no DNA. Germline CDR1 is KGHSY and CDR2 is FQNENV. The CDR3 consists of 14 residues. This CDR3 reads CASSQSTGWSEQYF.

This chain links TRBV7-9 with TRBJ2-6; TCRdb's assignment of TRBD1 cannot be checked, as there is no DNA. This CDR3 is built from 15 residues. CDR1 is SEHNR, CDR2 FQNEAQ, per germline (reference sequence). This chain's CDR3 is CASSLVGAGANVLTF.

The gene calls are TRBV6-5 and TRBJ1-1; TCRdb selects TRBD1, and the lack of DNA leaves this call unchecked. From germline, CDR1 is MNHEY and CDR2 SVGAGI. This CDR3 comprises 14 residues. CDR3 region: CASSYSGSGTEAFF.